The 12 T cell receptor beta chains listed next were all sequenced from one sample in a study of cytomegalovirus exposure and HLA in healthy donors. The PCR ran on 60 Vbeta and 13 Jbeta primers. TCRdb keeps only in-frame clones here, not all; method: immunoSEQ multiplex PCR. The table has 130,000 to 150,000 clones, 73% seen once. Sequencing was done on a sample of PBMCs. The receptors derive from a woman aged 18-30 years in good health and CMV-seronegative.

The chain uses TRBV30 and TRBJ1-1, with D perhaps TRBD1 (6 bases). The germline gives CDR1 GTSNPN, CDR2 SVGIG (reference sequence). The germline V and J ends were trimmed by 0 bases and 2 bases, with 7 bases remaining between them. This CDR3 has 13 residues. CDR3 DNA: TGTGCCTGGAGTGTCAGGGGTAACACTGAAGCTTTCTTT. As protein: CAWSVRGNTEAFF.

The chain is built from TRBV7-2 and TRBJ2-5; TRBD1 might be the D (5 bases). CDR1 is SGHTA and CDR2 is FQGNSA in the germline V gene. CDR3 size: 14 residues. Trimming removed 1 base at V and 4 bases at J, with 10 bases between. The CDR3: CASSLGGLLETQYF. Here the CDR3 DNA reads TGTGCCAGCAGCTTAGGGGGCCTGTTAGAGACCCAGTACTTC.

This clone turned up a few times. This sequence joins TRBV27 and TRBJ2-2, with 10 bases matching TRBD2. Trimming at V came to 4 bases and at J to 1 base, leaving 0 bases not matched to a gene. The CDR3 runs 15 residues. The V gene's germline CDR1 is MNHEY and CDR2 SMNVEV (reference sequence). The CDR3 spells CASSSSGRNTGELFF. CDR3 in DNA: TGTGCCAGCAGTTCTAGCGGGAGGAACACCGGGGAGCTGTTTTTT.

This chain connects TRBV19 to TRBJ1-1; D gene uncertain. The ends were cut back, 5 bases at V and 1 base at J, with 11 bases in the middle. The germline gives CDR1 LNHDA, CDR2 SQIVND (reference sequence). This CDR3 comprises 14 residues. The CDR3 is CASSATITNTEAFF. For the CDR3, the DNA is TGTGCCAGTAGTGCGACTATTACGAACACTGAAGCTTTCTTT. The whole variable domain, filled in from reference TRBV19 and TRBJ1-1, reads DGGITQSPKYLFRKEGQNVTLSCEQNLNHDAMYWYRQDPGQGLRLIYYSQIVNDFQKGDIAEGYSVSREKKESFPLTVTSAQKNPTAFYLCASSATITNTEAFFGQGTRLTVV.

This clone was picked up one time. V usage is TRBV4-1 and J usage is TRBJ2-1; no clear D. V dropped 4 bases and J dropped 2 bases, with 15 bases sitting between them. Germline CDR1 MGHRA, CDR2 YSYEKL. The CDR3 length is 16 residues. CDR3 sequence reads: CASSPGALGPYNEQFF. In DNA form, the CDR3 reads TGCGCCAGCAGCCCAGGCGCATTAGGCCCCTACAATGAGCAGTTCTTC.

V gene TRBV6-5 combines with J gene TRBJ1-2; 9 bases line up with TRBD1. The germline gives CDR1 MNHEY, CDR2 SVGAGI. This CDR3 spans 15 amino acids. The ends lost 4 bases at V and 4 bases at J; junction bases unmatched: 7. CDR3 sequence reads: CASSLLPGQGYGYTF. DNA of the CDR3: TGTGCCAGCAGTTTATTACCGGGACAGGGCTATGGCTACACCTTC.

V and J are TRBV7-2 and TRBJ2-5, with TRBD2 identical over 11 bases. The CDR3 is made up of 16 amino acids. With 4 bases clipped from V and 4 bases from J, the junction kept 8 bases outside the gene matches. The germline gives CDR1 SGHTA, CDR2 FQGNSA. CDR3 in amino acids: CASSSNSGRVGETQYF. The CDR3 DNA is TGTGCCAGCAGCTCCAATAGCGGGAGGGTGGGAGAGACCCAGTACTTC.

The V call is TRBV23-1, the J call TRBJ2-1, with D perhaps matching TRBD2 (6 bases). TRBV23-1 is an open reading frame whose function is uncertain. Between the trimmed V and J ends, which lost 2 bases and 2 bases, there was a span of 10 bases. The CDR3 extends over 15 amino acids. In DNA, the CDR3 is TGCGCCAGCAGTCAAAACGGGAGCACCTACAATGAGCAGTTCTTC. This translates into CASSQNGSTYNEQFF.

This clone was recorded a few times. The chain combines TRBV9 with TRBJ1-5, with D possibly matching TRBD1 (6 bases). Germline lookup yields CDR1 SGDLS and CDR2 YYNGEE. The V and J ends lost 3 bases and 2 bases respectively, with 6 bases between them. CDR3 length: 13 amino acids. CDR3 loop: CASSGQGNQPQHF. CDR3 DNA sequence: TGTGCCAGCAGCGGACAGGGCAATCAGCCCCAGCATTTT.

CDR3 loop: CASSQAVRTSDYNEQFF. CDR3 DNA sequence: TGTGCCAGCAGCCAGGCCGTCCGGACTAGTGACTACAATGAGCAGTTCTTC. The rearrangement links TRBV14 to TRBJ2-1, with TRBD2 matching over 7 bases. Trimming removed 3 bases from V and 3 bases from J; junction bases left unmatched: 11. Germline lookup yields CDR1 SGHDN and CDR2 FVKESK. The CDR3 has 17 residues.

About this clone: In the same sample, other DNA sequences code for this CDR3. The chain recombines TRBV7-6 with TRBJ2-1; D possibly corresponds to TRBD2 (5 bases). CDR3 length: 16 residues. Germline lookup yields CDR1 SGHVS and CDR2 FNYEAQ. The V end was cut by 5 bases, the J end by 0 bases, with 14 bases between. CDR3 amino acids: CASSKRDGSSYNEQFF. The DNA of the CDR3 is TGTGCCAGCAGCAAACGGGATGGGAGCTCCTACAATGAGCAGTTCTTC.

The chain uses TRBV6-1 and TRBJ1-2; D perhaps matches TRBD1 (6 bases). This CDR3 has 14 amino acids. The V gene's germline CDR1 is MNHNS and CDR2 SASEGT. V dropped 8 bases and J dropped 5 bases, with 18 bases sitting between them. In nucleotides, the CDR3 is TGTGCCAGCCGAGCGGGACAAGGAATTTATGGCTACACCTTC. The encoded protein is CASRAGQGIYGYTF.